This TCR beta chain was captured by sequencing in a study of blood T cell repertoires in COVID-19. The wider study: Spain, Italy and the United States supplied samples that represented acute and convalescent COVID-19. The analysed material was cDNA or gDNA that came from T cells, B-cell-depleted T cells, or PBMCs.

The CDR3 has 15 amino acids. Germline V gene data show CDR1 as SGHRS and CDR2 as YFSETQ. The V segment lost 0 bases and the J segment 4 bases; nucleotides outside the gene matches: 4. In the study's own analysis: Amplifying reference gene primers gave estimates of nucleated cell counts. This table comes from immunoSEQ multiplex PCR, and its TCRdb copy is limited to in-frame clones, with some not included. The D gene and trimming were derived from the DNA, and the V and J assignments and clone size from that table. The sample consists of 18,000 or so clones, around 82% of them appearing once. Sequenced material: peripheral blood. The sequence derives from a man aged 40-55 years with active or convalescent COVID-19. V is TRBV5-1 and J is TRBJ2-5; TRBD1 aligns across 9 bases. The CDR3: CASSLAGTGSETQYF. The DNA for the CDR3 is TGCGCCAGCAGCTTGGCCGGGACAGGGTCAGAGACCCAGTACTTC.